This T cell receptor beta chain appears in the sequencing data of a study of cytomegalovirus exposure and HLA in healthy donors. This clone was observed a single time. PCR employed 60 Vbeta and 13 Jbeta primers. The data were produced by immunoSEQ multiplex PCR, yet TCRdb's version contains in-frame clones alone and is incomplete. The repertoire holds more than 200,000 clones, over 60% seen once, with approximately 1.8% in the top ten. Per the germline V gene, CDR1 is SGHAT and CDR2 is FQDESV (reference sequence). V gave up 2 bases and J gave up 0 bases, with 8 bases separating them. This CDR3 is built from 14 residues.

The rearrangement uses TRBV11-1 and TRBJ2-7; D gene unclear. Input material: PBMCs. The receptor was isolated from a male donor in good health and CMV-seronegative. CDR3 amino acids: CASSLIIASYEQYF. The CDR3 coding sequence is TGTGCCAGCAGCTTAATTATAGCCTCCTACGAGCAGTACTTC.